Below, 27 T cell receptor beta chains from the same sample are listed, as sequenced in a study of patients and donors after allogeneic stem cell transplantation. MiXCR was run by TCRdb on the RT-PCR reads, yielding one entry per CDR3 protein. The sample has roughly 230,000 distinct CDR3 sequences, 14% seen once; the top ten hold around 10%. Sequencing was performed on blood, either unsorted or a sorted T cell fraction (not recorded which). The receptors were gathered from a human donor who was either an allogeneic HSCT recipient or a stem cell or donor lymphocyte infusion donor (not recorded which). It is not recorded whose cells these are; they may come from a transplant donor.

The chain has TRBV6-1 and TRBJ1-2; D remains unclear. Between the trimmed V and J ends, which lost 2 bases and 3 bases, there was a span of 7 bases. This CDR3 spans 13 amino acids. Germline CDR1 MNHNS, CDR2 SASEGT. CDR3 DNA: TGTGCCAGCAGTGAAAGCATAGACTATGGCTACACCTTC. It yields the protein CASSESIDYGYTF.

This clonotype was counted at least ten times. The J gene is TRBJ1-6, the V gene TRBV4-2, with D perhaps matching TRBD1 (6 bases). This CDR3 is 14 amino acids long. CDR1 is LGHNA and CDR2 is YNFKEQ in the germline V gene. Trimming took off 3 bases at V and 9 bases at J, with 12 bases between the two ends. The CDR3 region is CASSQATGSSPLHF. The CDR3 DNA reads as TGTGCCAGCAGCCAGGCAACAGGGAGTTCACCCCTCCACTTT.

The J gene is TRBJ1-2, the V gene TRBV29-1; D gene uncertain. This CDR3 is built from 13 residues. Germline V gene sequence: CDR1 SQVTM, CDR2 ANQGSEA. V lost 3 bases and J lost 3, with 11 bases in between. CDR3: CSVDTDVYYGYTF. CDR3 nucleotides: TGCAGCGTTGATACGGACGTCTACTATGGCTACACCTTC.

This chain connects TRBV12-3 or TRBV12-4 to TRBJ2-7; 9 bases align to TRBD1. This CDR3 comprises 13 residues. The trim removed 6 bases at V and 4 bases at J, leaving 4 bases unmatched. The CDR3 spells CASSPDRGYEQYF. The CDR3 DNA follows: TGTGCCAGCAGCCCAGACAGGGGGTACGAGCAGTACTTC.

The chain carries TRBV18 and TRBJ2-7, with D hard to call. Germline assignment: CDR1 KGHSH and CDR2 LQKENI. This CDR3 is 12 amino acids long. Trimming removed 2 bases at V and 6 bases at J, with 8 bases between. The CDR3 loop reads CASSPFAGEQYF. DNA of the CDR3: TGTGCCAGCTCACCATTCGCAGGCGAGCAGTACTTC.

The CDR3 here is CASSAGTGEAFF. In nucleotides, the CDR3 is TGTGCCAGCAGCGCAGGGACAGGTGAAGCTTTCTTT. The chain links TRBV7-2 to TRBJ1-1; 8 bases align to TRBD1. The CDR3 sequence is 12 residues long. From germline, CDR1 is SGHTA and CDR2 FQGNSA. Unmatched junction bases numbered 3, after V lost 5 bases and J lost 7 bases.

The chain couples TRBV7-9 to TRBJ1-2; no clear D. CDR1 SEHNR and CDR2 FQNEAQ come from the germline V gene (reference sequence). CDR3 length: 11 residues. Between the trimmed V and J ends, which lost 6 bases and 8 bases, there was a span of 10 bases. DNA for the CDR3: TGTGCCAGCAGGGAGGGATACGGCTACACCTTC. This codes for CASREGYGYTF.

This clonotype has a count of ten or more. The chain is built from TRBV3-1 and TRBJ2-7, with a tentative D call TRBD1 (7 bases). The CDR3 consists of 14 residues. Germline V lookup: CDR1 LGHDT, CDR2 YNNKEL (reference sequence). V lost 2 bases to trimming and J lost 7 bases, with 15 bases between them. CDR3 sequence (DNA): TGTGCCAGCAGCCAAAAGACAGGGCGGGAAGAGCAGTACTTC. It translates to CASSQKTGREEQYF.

The table lists this clonotype with a few counts. The V gene is TRBV27, the J gene TRBJ2-5; perhaps TRBD2 as D (6 bases). Germline V gene sequence: CDR1 MNHEY, CDR2 SMNVEV (reference sequence). The V and J ends lost 5 bases and 5 bases respectively, with 12 bases between them. The CDR3 is made up of 13 amino acids. CDR3 loop: CASSTGGQETQYF. The CDR3 DNA reads as TGTGCCAGCAGTACTGGAGGGCAGGAGACCCAGTACTTC.

The genes are TRBV6-1 and TRBJ1-2; D unclear. The ends were cut back, 6 bases at V and 5 bases at J, with 22 bases in the middle. This CDR3 is 16 amino acids long. Germline assignment: CDR1 MNHNS and CDR2 SASEGT. This chain's CDR3 is CASRALSGGSGYGYTF. CDR3 nucleotides: TGTGCCAGCAGAGCTTTAAGTGGCGGGTCGGGGTATGGCTACACCTTC.

This clonotype was found once. Given a much more abundant clone one base away, this may be a read error. The genes are TRBV18 and TRBJ2-7, with TRBD2 identical over 7 bases. The V segment lost 2 bases and the J segment 5 bases; nucleotides outside the gene matches: 9. From germline, CDR1 is KGHSH and CDR2 LQKENI. The CDR3 sequence is 15 residues long. CDR3 in DNA: TGTGCCAGCTCACCAGGACACCTGGGGAGGGACGAGCAGTACTTC. Encoded protein: CASSPGHLGRDEQYF.

The V gene is TRBV28, the J gene TRBJ1-1; D is uncertain. V shed 8 bases and J shed 3 bases, with 10 bases lying between them. The germline CDR1 and CDR2 sequences are MDHEN and SYDVKM. The CDR3 totals 12 residues. The DNA of the CDR3 is TGTGCCAGCGTAGGGATGTACACTGAAGCTTTCTTT. This codes for CASVGMYTEAFF.

This clonotype was seen a few times. The chain links TRBV5-8 to TRBJ1-5; tentatively, D is TRBD1 (5 bases). Germline loops: CDR1 SGHTS, CDR2 YDEGEE. The CDR3 is 13 amino acids. V was clipped by 4 bases and J by 7 bases, with 12 bases between them. CDR3: CASSASGGQPQHF. The CDR3, as DNA: TGTGCCAGCAGCGCCTCTGGGGGGCAGCCCCAGCATTTT.

The chain couples TRBV5-1 to TRBJ2-5; a weak D match, TRBD1 (6 bases). Germline V gene data show CDR1 as SGHRS and CDR2 as YFSETQ. The V and J ends lost 3 bases and 1 base respectively, with 13 bases between them. This CDR3 has 15 amino acids. This chain's CDR3 is CASSSGTTLQETQYF. In DNA form, the CDR3 reads TGCGCCAGCAGCTCCGGGACAACCCTCCAAGAGACCCAGTACTTC.

This clonotype was observed many times. The chain recombines TRBV7-8 with TRBJ2-7; 9 positions match TRBD1. This CDR3 is 14 amino acids long. J gave up 4 bases and V 5 bases, and 6 bases lay outside the gene matches. Germline V gene data show CDR1 as SGHVS and CDR2 as FQNEAQ. The CDR3 region has the DNA TGTGCCAGCAGCCCGGGACAGGGATTGTACGAGCAGTACTTC. Translation: CASSPGQGLYEQYF.

This clonotype was seen a handful of times. This chain uses TRBV16 with TRBJ1-1; 7 bases fit TRBD1. Losses at the gene ends were 4 bases for V and 3 bases for J; bases not matched to a gene: 5. The CDR3 consists of 14 residues. The germline V gene encodes CDR1 KGHSY and CDR2 FQNENV. DNA for the CDR3: TGTGCCAGCAGCCGGTTGGGACAGTACACTGAAGCTTTCTTT. Protein product: CASSRLGQYTEAFF.

The rearrangement links TRBV18 to TRBJ2-7; D perhaps matches TRBD1 (6 bases). Per germline, CDR1 KGHSH and CDR2 LQKENI. Trimming took 2 bases from V and 2 from J, leaving 7 bases between them. The CDR3 length is 13 residues. For the CDR3, the DNA is TGTGCCAGCTCACCATGGACAGCCTACGAGCAGTACTTC. As protein: CASSPWTAYEQYF.

This clonotype was counted only a few times. The gene calls are TRBV18 and TRBJ2-7; no reliable D call. The V end was cut by 4 bases, the J end by 0 bases, with 10 bases between. Looked up from germline, CDR1 is KGHSH and CDR2 is LQKENI. The CDR3 is 14 amino acids. CDR3 DNA: TGTGCCAGCTCACGCGGCAGCAGCTCCTACGAGCAGTACTTC. It codes for CASSRGSSSYEQYF.

The V and J genes are TRBV7-6 and TRBJ2-7; D gene unclear. Germline V gene data show CDR1 as SGHVS and CDR2 as FNYEAQ. The CDR3 covers 14 residues. Trimming pared 3 bases from V and 0 bases from J, leaving 9 bases between. The CDR3 DNA follows: TGTGCCAGCAGCTTCGGTACAAGCTCCTACGAGCAGTACTTC. Amino acid sequence: CASSFGTSSYEQYF. The full variable domain, rest sourced from reference TRBV7-6 and TRBJ2-7, is GAGVSQSPRYKVTKRGQDVALRCDPISGHVSLYWYRQALGQGPEFLTYFNYEAQQDKSGLPNDRFSAERPEGSISTLTIQRTEQRDSAMYRCASSFGTSSYEQYFGPGTRLTVT.

This clonotype was detected only a few times. This chain connects TRBV9 to TRBJ1-1; TRBD1 might be the D (6 bases). The V and J ends lost 0 bases and 8 bases respectively, with 17 bases between them. This CDR3 has 15 residues. CDR1 SGDLS and CDR2 YYNGEE come from the germline V gene. The CDR3 here is CASSVANGGTMEAFF. CDR3 in DNA: TGTGCCAGCAGCGTAGCCAACGGGGGCACCATGGAAGCTTTCTTT.

This clonotype came up a few times. The V and J genes are TRBV7-9 and TRBJ2-4; TRBD2 might be the D (6 bases). V gave up 6 bases and J gave up 3 bases, with 6 bases separating them. The CDR3 spans 12 residues. CDR1 and CDR2 from the germline V gene are SEHNR and FQNEAQ (reference sequence). CDR3 nucleotides: TGTGCCAGCAGGGGGGGCAAAAACATTCAGTACTTC. It translates to CASRGGKNIQYF. Full variable domain (outside the CDR3, taken from reference TRBV7-9 and TRBJ2-4): DTGVSQNPRHKITKRGQNVTFRCDPISEHNRLYWYRQTLGQGPEFLTYFQNEAQLEKSRLLSDRFSAERPKGSFSTLEIQRTEQGDSAMYLCASRGGKNIQYFGAGTRLSVL.

This chain links TRBV9 with TRBJ2-5, with 8 bases matching TRBD2. Trimming at V came to 0 bases and at J to 5 bases, leaving 6 bases not matched to a gene. Germline V gives CDR1 SGDLS, CDR2 YYNGEE. The CDR3 sequence is 15 residues long. Written as DNA, the CDR3 is TGTGCCAGCAGCGTAGAAGGGACTAGTTCGGAGACCCAGTACTTC. Its translation: CASSVEGTSSETQYF.

V gene TRBV4-3 combines with J gene TRBJ2-7; D remains unclear. The germline CDR1 and CDR2 sequences are LGHNA and YSLEER. Trimming left V 0 bases short and J 0 bases short, with 12 bases between. CDR3 length equals 16 residues. The CDR3 reads CASSQDITRSSYEQYF. DNA of the CDR3: TGCGCCAGCAGCCAAGATATTACCCGGAGCTCCTACGAGCAGTACTTC.

The rearrangement uses TRBV5-5 and TRBJ2-3; D is uncertain. The CDR3 has 12 amino acids. Between the trimmed V and J ends, which lost 0 bases and 10 bases, there was a span of 9 bases. The germline V gene has CDR1 SGHKS and CDR2 YYEKEE (reference sequence). This CDR3 is CASSLVSEAQYF. The CDR3 region has the DNA TGTGCCAGCAGCTTGGTATCAGAGGCGCAGTATTTT.

This clonotype was picked up many times. Because the CDR3's place on the DNA is in doubt, the DNA is left out and the CDR3 is given as listed by TCRdb. This chain links TRBV12-3 or TRBV12-4 with TRBJ2-2; no DNA check was done on the table's D call, TRBD1. Counting both end residues, the CDR3 totals 18 amino acids. This CDR3 is CASSSSTEGHRRAGELFF.

This clonotype showed up just a few times. The chain combines TRBV4-1 with TRBJ1-6, with D uncertain. The CDR3 loop spans 17 amino acids. Germline V gives CDR1 MGHRA, CDR2 YSYEKL. Trimming removed 0 bases at V and 0 bases at J, with 9 bases between. CDR3: CASSQEWANSYNSPLHF. In DNA, the CDR3 is TGCGCCAGCAGCCAAGAGTGGGCCAACTCCTATAATTCACCCCTCCACTTT.

This clonotype was detected a few times. The chain carries TRBV12-3 or TRBV12-4 and TRBJ1-5, with D perhaps matching TRBD1 (5 bases). This CDR3 is built from 13 residues. Trimming left V 6 bases short and J 6 bases short, with 12 bases between. Here the CDR3 reads CASSPAGGQPQHF. The CDR3 DNA is TGTGCCAGCAGCCCTGCGGGGGGTCAGCCCCAGCATTTT.